The sequence of this T cell receptor beta chain was determined in a study of tumor-infiltrating lymphocytes in primary liver carcinoma (dated by TCRdb to about 2017). Regarding the research as a whole: Between late 2015 and early 2016, roughly five patients in China with histopathologically diagnosed primary liver carcinoma had surgical resection. Roughly 3.5 to 7.5 million productive TCRbeta reads were obtained per sample, and no significant difference in read depth was found between tissue types. The study combined TCRbeta repertoire sequencing, expression microarrays and whole-exome sequencing across five regions of each liver tumor, with adjacent normal tissue and blood. Hepatocellular carcinoma (four) or combined HCC and intrahepatic cholangiocarcinoma (one) was present in the five patients, who were three men and two women aged 30 to 69 years. A total of approximately 35 specimens from 5 patients, comprising some 25 tumor regions, 5 adjacent noncancerous liver tissues and 5 peripheral blood samples, were covered by TCRbeta repertoire sequencing. High reproducibility was observed for the technical replicate repertoires, with mean shared-clone rates roughly 0.87 and correlation coefficients above 0.95. The five patients had tumors staged T1-T3 N0M0, with maximum diameters ranging from roughly 4.2 to 10 cm. The paper's findings and limits, for the study overall: Repertoire overlap was higher between tumor regions (mean roughly 35%) than tumor-adjacent (roughly 17%) or tumor-blood (approximately 15%) pairs, consistent with antigen-driven expansion. The study included only five patients, and the authors note findings should be validated in a larger study. A significantly larger repertoire fraction was made up by the top 250 clones in tumors than in blood (p = 0.039). Since the samples were bulk and unsorted, there was no way to compare CD4+ and CD8+ T cell repertoires. Only the TCR beta chain was sequenced, so true repertoire diversity is likely underestimated because unpaired alpha chains were not captured.

Using a constant-region primer and ProtoScript II reverse transcriptase, TCRbeta-specific cDNA was reverse-transcribed from 400 to 550 ng total RNA. TCRbeta libraries were built with three nested multiplex PCR rounds, a slightly modified ARM-PCR procedure. Sample barcodes and Illumina adapters were added in a final 25-cycle PCR using Deep VentR polymerase. Before sequencing, amplicons between 200 and 500 bp were purified from gel using a QIAquick gel extraction kit. The TCRbeta amplicons were sequenced with 250-bp paired-end reads on an Illumina HiSeq 2500. Per the authors' processing: Trimmomatic v0.33 was used to quality-trim the reads, and FLASH v1.2.11 was used to merge paired reads so that full CDR3 sequences could be recovered. V, D and J germline segments were assigned to the rearranged TCRbeta sequences using MiGEC v1.2.1b. Clonotype statistics and Shannon-Wiener diversity indices were computed with VDJtools v1.0.0. Except for diversity analysis, only the 250 most abundant clonotypes of each sample were used in subsequent analyses to reduce sampling bias. Through fastp at Q25 and MiXCR, TCRdb rebuilt clones from the public reads, retaining in-frame beta chains. Every distinct CDR3 protein forms one entry, paired with its most common genes and DNA. TCRdb, not the authors, supplied the V and J calls. The sample table shows approximately 320,000 distinct CDR3 sequences, and roughly 60% are seen once. The ten largest clonotypes hold about 17% of the sample.

Blood RNA was extracted from unsorted whole blood with TRIzol reagent; germline DNA came from the DNeasy Blood & Tissue kit. Patients had chronic HBV infection and were treatment-naive at sampling. Before surgery, four milliliters of peripheral blood were collected into K2EDTA tubes. A word on this clonotype: Its recognized antigen is unknown. Relative to the germline gene, one junction end is altered; a read error may explain this.

Material: peripheral blood. This clonotype was obtained from a woman under 40 with primary liver carcinoma and hepatitis B virus infection.

The sequenced DNA: TGTGCCAGCAGCTTAGTGATTAGCGGGACACTCCAGATCTTC. Its coded protein is CASSLVISGTLQIF. Recombination connected TRBV11-2 to TRBJ2-1; TRBD2 fits 8 bases in the junction. From the germline V gene, CDR1 is SGHAT and CDR2 is FQNNGV. The CDR3 has 14 amino acids, counting the end cysteine and phenylalanine. The retained sequence is limited to the CDR3, 42 bases, with the frame set at the first base.